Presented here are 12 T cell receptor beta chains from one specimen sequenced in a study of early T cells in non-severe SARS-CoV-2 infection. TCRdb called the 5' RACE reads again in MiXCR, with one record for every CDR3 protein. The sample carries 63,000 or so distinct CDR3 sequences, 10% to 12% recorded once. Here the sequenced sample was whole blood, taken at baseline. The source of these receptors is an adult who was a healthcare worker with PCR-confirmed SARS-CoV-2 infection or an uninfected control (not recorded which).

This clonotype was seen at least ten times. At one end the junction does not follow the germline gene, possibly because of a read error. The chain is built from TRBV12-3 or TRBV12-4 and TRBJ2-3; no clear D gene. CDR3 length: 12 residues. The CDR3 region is CASSLSGTKLDF. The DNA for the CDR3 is TGTGCCAGCAGTTTGAGTGGTACTAAGTTGGATTTT.

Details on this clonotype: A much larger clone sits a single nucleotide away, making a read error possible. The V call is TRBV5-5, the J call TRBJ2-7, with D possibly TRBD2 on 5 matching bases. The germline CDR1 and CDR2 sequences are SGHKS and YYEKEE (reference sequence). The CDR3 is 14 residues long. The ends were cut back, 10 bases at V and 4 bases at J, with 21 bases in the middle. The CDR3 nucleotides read TGTGCCTGCAAATCATCGGGGAATTCTTACGAGCAGTACTTC. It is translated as CACKSSGNSYEQYF.

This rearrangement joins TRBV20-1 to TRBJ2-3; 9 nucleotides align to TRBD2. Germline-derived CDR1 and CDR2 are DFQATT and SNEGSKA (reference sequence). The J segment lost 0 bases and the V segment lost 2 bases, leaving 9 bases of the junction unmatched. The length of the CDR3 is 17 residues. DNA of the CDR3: TGCAGTGCTAGATCCGCCCTGACTAGCGGTAGCACAGATACGCAGTATTTT. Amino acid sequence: CSARSALTSGSTDTQYF.

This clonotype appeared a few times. In DNA form, the CDR3 reads TGTGCCAGCAGCACCCGACAGGGGGCCACAGATACGCAGTATTTT. This encodes CASSTRQGATDTQYF. The V gene is TRBV11-3, the J gene TRBJ2-3; 10 bases match TRBD1. CDR3 length: 15 amino acids. The trim removed 5 bases at V and 2 bases at J, leaving 4 bases unmatched. The germline CDR1 and CDR2 sequences are SGHNT and YENEEA.

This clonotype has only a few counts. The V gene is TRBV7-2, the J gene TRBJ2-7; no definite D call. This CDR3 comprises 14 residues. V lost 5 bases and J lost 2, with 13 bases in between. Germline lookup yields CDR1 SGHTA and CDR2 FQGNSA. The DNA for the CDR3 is TGTGCCAGCAGCAGTTATGGTGATGCCTACGAGCAGTACTTC. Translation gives CASSSYGDAYEQYF.

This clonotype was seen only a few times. The CDR3: CASSVGVIASYNEQFF. The CDR3 DNA reads TGTGCCAGCAGCGTAGGGGTGATAGCTTCCTACAATGAGCAGTTCTTC. The chain is built from TRBV9 and TRBJ2-1; unclear D gene. CDR3 size: 16 residues. From germline, CDR1 is SGDLS and CDR2 YYNGEE. V shed 0 bases and J shed 1 base, with 11 bases lying between them.

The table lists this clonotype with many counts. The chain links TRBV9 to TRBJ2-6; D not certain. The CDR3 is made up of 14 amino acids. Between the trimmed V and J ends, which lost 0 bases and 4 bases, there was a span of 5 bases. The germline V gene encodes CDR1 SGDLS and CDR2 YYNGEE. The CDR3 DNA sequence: TGTGCCAGCAGCGTAGATCCCGGGGCCAACGTCCTGACTTTC. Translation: CASSVDPGANVLTF.

The CDR3 region is CASSRLGSGTEAFF. The CDR3 nucleotides are TGTGCCAGCAGCCGACTGGGGTCGGGCACTGAAGCTTTCTTT. This chain links TRBV6-2 or TRBV6-3 with TRBJ1-1; D remains ambiguous. Trimming pared 6 bases from V and 4 bases from J, leaving 15 bases between. Germline V gene data show CDR1 as MNHEY and CDR2 as SVGEGT. The CDR3 is 14 residues long.

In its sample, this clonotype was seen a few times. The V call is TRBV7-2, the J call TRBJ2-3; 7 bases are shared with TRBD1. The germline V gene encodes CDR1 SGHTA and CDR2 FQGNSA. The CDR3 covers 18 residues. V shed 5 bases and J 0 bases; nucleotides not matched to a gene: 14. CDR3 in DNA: TGTGCCAGCAGCCCGAACGGTCGACAGGGTACTAGCACAGATACGCAGTATTTT. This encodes CASSPNGRQGTSTDTQYF.

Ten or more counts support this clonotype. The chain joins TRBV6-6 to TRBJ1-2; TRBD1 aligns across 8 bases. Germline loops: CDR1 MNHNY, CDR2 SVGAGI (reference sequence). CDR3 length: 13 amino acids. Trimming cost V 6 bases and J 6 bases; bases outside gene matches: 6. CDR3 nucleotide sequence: TGTGCCAGCAGGCCCGGGACAGGCCATGGCTACACCTTC. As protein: CASRPGTGHGYTF.

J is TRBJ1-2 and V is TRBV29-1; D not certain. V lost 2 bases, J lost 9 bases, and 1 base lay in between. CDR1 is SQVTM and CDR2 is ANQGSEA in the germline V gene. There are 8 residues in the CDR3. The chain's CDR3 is CSVESYTF. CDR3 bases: TGCAGCGTTGAAAGCTACACCTTC.

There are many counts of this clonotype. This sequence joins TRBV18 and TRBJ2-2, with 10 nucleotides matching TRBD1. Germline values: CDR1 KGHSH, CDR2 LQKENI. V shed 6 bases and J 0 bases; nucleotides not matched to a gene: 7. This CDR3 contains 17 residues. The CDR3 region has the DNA TGTGCCAGCTCCCCCAGGGGGACAGGGGCGAACACCGGGGAGCTGTTTTTT. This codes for CASSPRGTGANTGELFF.